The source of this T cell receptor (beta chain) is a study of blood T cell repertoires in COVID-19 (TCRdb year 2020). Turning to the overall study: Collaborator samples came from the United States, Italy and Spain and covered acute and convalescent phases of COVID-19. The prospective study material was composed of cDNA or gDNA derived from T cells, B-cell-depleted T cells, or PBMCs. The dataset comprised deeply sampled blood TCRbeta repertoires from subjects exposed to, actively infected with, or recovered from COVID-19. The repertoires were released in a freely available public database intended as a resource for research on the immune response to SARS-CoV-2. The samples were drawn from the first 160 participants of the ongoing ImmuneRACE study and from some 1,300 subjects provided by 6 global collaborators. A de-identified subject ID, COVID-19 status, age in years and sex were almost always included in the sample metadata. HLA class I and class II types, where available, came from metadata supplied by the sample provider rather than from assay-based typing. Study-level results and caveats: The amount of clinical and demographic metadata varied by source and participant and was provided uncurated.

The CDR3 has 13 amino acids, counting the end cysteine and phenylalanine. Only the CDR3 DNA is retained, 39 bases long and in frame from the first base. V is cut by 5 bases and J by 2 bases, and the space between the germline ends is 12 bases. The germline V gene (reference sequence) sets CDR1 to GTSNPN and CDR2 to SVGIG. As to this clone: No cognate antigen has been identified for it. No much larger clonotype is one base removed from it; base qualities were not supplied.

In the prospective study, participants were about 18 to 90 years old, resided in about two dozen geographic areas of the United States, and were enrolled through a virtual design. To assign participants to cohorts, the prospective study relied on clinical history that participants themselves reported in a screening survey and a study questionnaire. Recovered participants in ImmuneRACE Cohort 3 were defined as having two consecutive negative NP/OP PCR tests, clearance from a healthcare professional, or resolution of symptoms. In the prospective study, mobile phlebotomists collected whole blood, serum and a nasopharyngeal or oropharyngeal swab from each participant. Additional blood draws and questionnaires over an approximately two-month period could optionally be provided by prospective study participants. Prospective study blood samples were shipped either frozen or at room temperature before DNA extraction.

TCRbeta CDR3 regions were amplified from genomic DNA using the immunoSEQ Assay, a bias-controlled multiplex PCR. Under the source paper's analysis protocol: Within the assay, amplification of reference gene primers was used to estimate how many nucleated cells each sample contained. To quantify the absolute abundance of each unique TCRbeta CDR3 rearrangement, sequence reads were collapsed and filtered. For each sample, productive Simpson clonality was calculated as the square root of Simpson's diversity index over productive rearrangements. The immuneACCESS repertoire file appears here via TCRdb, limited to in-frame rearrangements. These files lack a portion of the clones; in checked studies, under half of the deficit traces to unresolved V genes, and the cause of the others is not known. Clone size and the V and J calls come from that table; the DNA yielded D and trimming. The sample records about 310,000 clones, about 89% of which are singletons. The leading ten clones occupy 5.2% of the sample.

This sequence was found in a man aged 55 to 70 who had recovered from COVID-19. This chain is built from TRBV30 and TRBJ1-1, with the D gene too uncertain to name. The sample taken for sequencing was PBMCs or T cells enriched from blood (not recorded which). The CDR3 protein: CAWCIDRNTEAFF. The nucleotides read TGTGCCTGGTGCATAGATCGCAACACTGAAGCTTTCTTT.